This T cell receptor (beta chain) is from a study of OX40 agonist ivuxolimab in advanced cancers. Study-level information: The dose-escalation group included hepatocellular carcinoma, melanoma, renal cell carcinoma and head and neck cancer. A partial response was reached by three patients: one with hepatocellular carcinoma and two with cutaneous melanoma. Study-wide points: The authors did not determine the antigen specificity of the expanded peripheral T cells.

TCRdb's table, derived via immunoSEQ multiplex PCR, lists solely in-frame clones and lacks some. The sample has 20,000 or so clones, about 80% seen once; the top ten hold approximately 47%. As regards this clone: The target antigen is unknown.

V was clipped by 5 bases and J by 3 bases, with 20 bases between them. Germline assignment: CDR1 SEHNR and CDR2 FQNEAQ (reference sequence). The CDR3 sequence is 16 residues long. This receptor was identified in an adult with an advanced solid tumor such as melanoma, head and neck, liver or kidney cancer. The chain links TRBV7-9 to TRBJ2-7, with D tentatively TRBD1 or TRBD2 (5 bases each). The starting material was CD4+ or CD8+ T cells sorted from blood, obtained in a trial of the OX40 agonist ivuxolimab. CDR3 nucleotides: TGTGCCAGCAGCCCTAGGGGCGGGCTAGGAAACTACGAGCAGTACTTC. It translates to CASSPRGGLGNYEQYF.